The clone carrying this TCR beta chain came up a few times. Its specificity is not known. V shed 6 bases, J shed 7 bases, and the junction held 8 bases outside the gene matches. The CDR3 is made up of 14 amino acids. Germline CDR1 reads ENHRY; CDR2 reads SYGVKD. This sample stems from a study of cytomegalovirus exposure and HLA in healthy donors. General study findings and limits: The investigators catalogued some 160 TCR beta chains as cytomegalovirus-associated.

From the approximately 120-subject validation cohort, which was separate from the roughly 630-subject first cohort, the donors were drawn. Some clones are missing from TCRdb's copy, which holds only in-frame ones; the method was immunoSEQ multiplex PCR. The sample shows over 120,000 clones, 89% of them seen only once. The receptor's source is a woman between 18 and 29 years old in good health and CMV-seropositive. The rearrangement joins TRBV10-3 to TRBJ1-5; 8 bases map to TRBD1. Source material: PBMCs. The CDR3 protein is CAISNRGMRQPQHF. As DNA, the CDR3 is TGTGCCATCAGCAACAGGGGGATGAGACAGCCCCAGCATTTT.